Sequencing of this T cell receptor (beta chain) was carried out in a study of T cells in Graves' hyperthyroidism and ophthalmopathy (dated by TCRdb to about 2019). At the level of the whole study: Peripheral blood was collected at initial diagnosis, before any treatment. A discovery cohort of roughly 96 patients, roughly 43 with Graves' ophthalmopathy and 55 to 60 with stable Graves' hyperthyroidism, was used to find distinguishing TCR V-J signatures. In addition, the study compared T-cell repertoires in thyroid tissue and in blood from five or six Graves' hyperthyroidism patients. Following sampling, methimazole starting at 30 mg daily was given to hyperthyroidism patients, and high-dose intravenous methylprednisolone was given to ophthalmopathy patients. The 75 to 100 discovery patients were divided at random into training and test sets in a 7:3 ratio. The paper reports TCR Vbeta CDR3 sequencing of 135 peripheral blood samples: approximately 41 ophthalmopathy, roughly 80 hyperthyroidism and around 17 progressor patients. An independent validation cohort of around 19 hyperthyroidism patients and some 15 patients who later progressed to ophthalmopathy tested prospective prediction of ophthalmopathy.

Ophthalmopathy patients had moderately to severely active disease, with a Clinical Activity Score of 3 or more, a NOSPECS grade of 4 or more, and a disease duration of less than 3 months. Exclusion was applied to patients with uncontrolled infections, other autoimmune diseases, pregnancy or lactation. Diagnoses relied on clinical symptoms, serum thyroxine and TRAb, thyroid ultrasound and orbital computed tomography. Ficoll-Paque density gradient centrifugation was used to isolate PBMCs from 9.5 to 10 ml of fresh peripheral blood. Total RNA was extracted using Trizol reagent, and RNA quality was assessed on an Agilent 2100 Bioanalyzer. What the work shows at the level of the full study, not this receptor alone: Sample size was not statistically predetermined, and blinding of investigators to group allocation was not performed. During validation, the model predicted progression to ophthalmopathy a median of approximately 6 months ahead of onset, with almost 71% sensitivity and 72% to 80% specificity. Ophthalmopathy was separated from stable hyperthyroidism by a 13 V-J signature model, with around 90% sensitivity and about 81% specificity obtained in cross-validation and 80%/75% obtained in testing. Most expanded thyroid clonotypes (frequency above 0.001) were also detected in blood, a finding suggesting that blood repertoires may reflect thyroid immune responses.

The TCR beta CDR3 regions were amplified from RNA transcripts. A first-round RT-PCR of the TCR CDR3 used the HTBI primer set with the Qiagen OneStep RT-PCR kit. Libraries were constructed in a second round of multiplex PCR, after which size selection and purification were carried out. The libraries were sequenced on an Illumina HiSeq2000 using paired-end 100 bp reads. As for the original processing: SOAPnuke was used to process the raw data, with reads discarded if the reads contained adapters or uncalled bases, had a mean Phred below 15, or lacked an exact constant-primer or identifier match. COPE v1.2.5 was used to merge high-quality paired reads, and clonotypes were defined as unique nucleotide sequences. Clonotypes were aligned to IMGT TRBV, TRBD and TRBJ reference segments using MiTCR v1.1. The analysis included only V-J combinations with a frequency above 0.0001, which together covered more than 99% of the repertoires. The TCS score was defined as F50 (clonal expansion) divided by E x V (chaos), with BLOSUM62-based TCRdist calculated between CDR3 peptides within each V-J. Welch's t-statistics and random forest reduced around 520 V-J features to 13, which were used in a naive Bayes classifier (R e1071). TCRdb ran its own pipeline on the public reads, namely fastp trimming at Q25 and MiXCR clone calling, and kept in-frame beta chains. When rows share a CDR3 protein, they turn into one entry using the most common DNA and genes. TCRdb, not the original authors, processed these V and J calls. This sample holds a few hundred thousand distinct CDR3 sequences; roughly 15% were observed only once. Together, the top ten hold roughly a fifth of the sample.

At least ten counts were recorded for this clonotype. Its target antigen remains unknown. Per-base qualities were not stored, and no clone one base away is much larger. The CDR3 numbers 16 residues from cysteine through phenylalanine. The kept DNA is CDR3 alone, 48 bases in frame from the first base. At the junction V is shortened by 0 bases and J by 0 bases; bases outside the gene matches: 2. In the germline V gene, CDR1 corresponds to MNHEY and CDR2 to SVGAGI. The sequence joins TRBV6-5 to TRBJ2-7, and 10 bases in between align with TRBD2. The source of this sequence is a woman in her twenties or thirties with Graves' ophthalmopathy. Sequenced input: blood. The nucleotide sequence is TGTGCCAGCAGTTACTCGACTAGCGGGCACTCCTACGAGCAGTACTTC. Its amino acids are CASSYSTSGHSYEQYF.